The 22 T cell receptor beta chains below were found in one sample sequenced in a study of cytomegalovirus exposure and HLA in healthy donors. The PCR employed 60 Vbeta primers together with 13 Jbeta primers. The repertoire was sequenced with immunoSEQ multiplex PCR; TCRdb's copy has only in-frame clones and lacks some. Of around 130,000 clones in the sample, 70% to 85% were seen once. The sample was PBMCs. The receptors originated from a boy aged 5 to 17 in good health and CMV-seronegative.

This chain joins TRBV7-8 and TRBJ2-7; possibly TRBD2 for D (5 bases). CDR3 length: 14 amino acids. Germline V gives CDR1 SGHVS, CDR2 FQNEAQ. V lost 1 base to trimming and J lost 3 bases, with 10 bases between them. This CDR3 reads CASSLGRFGYEQYF. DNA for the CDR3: TGTGCCAGCAGCTTAGGGAGGTTCGGCTACGAGCAGTACTTC.

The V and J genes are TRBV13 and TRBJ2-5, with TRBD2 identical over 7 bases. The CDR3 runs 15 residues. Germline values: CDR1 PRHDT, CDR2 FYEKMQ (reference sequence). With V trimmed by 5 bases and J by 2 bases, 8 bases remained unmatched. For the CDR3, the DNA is TGTGCCAGCAGCACAAGCGGGACCTCTCAAGAGACCCAGTACTTC. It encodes CASSTSGTSQETQYF.

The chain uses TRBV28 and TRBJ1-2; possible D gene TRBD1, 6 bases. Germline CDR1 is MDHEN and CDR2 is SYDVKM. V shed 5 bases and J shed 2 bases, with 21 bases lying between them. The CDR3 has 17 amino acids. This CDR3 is CASSPRAGAVANYGYTF. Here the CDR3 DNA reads TGTGCCAGCAGTCCGAGGGCGGGGGCGGTAGCCAACTATGGCTACACCTTC.

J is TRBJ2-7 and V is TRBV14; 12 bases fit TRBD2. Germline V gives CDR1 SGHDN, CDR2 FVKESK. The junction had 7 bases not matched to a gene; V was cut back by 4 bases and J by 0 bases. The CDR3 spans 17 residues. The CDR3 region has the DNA TGTGCCAGCAGCCCCGGACTAGCGGGACTTAGCTCCTACGAGCAGTACTTC. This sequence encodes CASSPGLAGLSSYEQYF.

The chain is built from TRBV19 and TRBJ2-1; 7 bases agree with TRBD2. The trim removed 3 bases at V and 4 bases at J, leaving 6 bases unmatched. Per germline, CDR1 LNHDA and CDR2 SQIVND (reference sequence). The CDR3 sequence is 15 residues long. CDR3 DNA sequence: TGTGCCAGTAGTATTATCCTCGGGAGGTACAATGAGCAGTTCTTC. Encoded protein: CASSIILGRYNEQFF.

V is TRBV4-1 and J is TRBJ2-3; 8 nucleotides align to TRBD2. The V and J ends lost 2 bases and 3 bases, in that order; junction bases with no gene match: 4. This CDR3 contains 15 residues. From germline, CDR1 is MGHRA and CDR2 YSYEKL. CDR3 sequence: CASSQYGTSTDTQYF. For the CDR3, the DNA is TGCGCCAGCAGCCAATACGGGACTAGTACAGATACGCAGTATTTT.

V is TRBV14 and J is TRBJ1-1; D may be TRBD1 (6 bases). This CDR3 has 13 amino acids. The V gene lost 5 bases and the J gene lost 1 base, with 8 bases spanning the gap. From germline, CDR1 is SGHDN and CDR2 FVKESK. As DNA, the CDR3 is TGTGCCAGCAGCGTGGGACAGAACACTGAAGCTTTCTTT. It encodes CASSVGQNTEAFF.

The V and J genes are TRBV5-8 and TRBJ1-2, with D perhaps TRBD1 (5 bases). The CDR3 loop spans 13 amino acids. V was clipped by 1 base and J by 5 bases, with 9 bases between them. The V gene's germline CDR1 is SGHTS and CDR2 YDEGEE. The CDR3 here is CASSLLEGYGYTF. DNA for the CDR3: TGTGCCAGCAGCTTGTTGGAGGGGTATGGCTACACCTTC.

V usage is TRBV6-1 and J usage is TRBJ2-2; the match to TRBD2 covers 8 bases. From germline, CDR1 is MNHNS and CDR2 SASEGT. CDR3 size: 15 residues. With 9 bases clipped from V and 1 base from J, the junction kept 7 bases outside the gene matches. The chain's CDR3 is CASSERELNTGELFF. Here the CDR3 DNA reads TGTGCCAGTTCCGAGCGGGAGTTGAACACCGGGGAGCTGTTTTTT.

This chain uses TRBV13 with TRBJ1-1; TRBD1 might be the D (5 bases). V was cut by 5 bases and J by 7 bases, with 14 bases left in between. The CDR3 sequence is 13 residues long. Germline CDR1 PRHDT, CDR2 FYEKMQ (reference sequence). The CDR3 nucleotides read TGTGCCAGCAGCCCGGGGACTATGCGTGAAGCTTTCTTT. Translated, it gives CASSPGTMREAFF. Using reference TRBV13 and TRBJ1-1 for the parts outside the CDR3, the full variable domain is AAGVIQSPRHLIKEKRETATLKCYPIPRHDTVYWYQQGPGQDPQFLISFYEKMQSDKGSIPDRFSAQQFSDYHSELNMSSLELGDSALYFCASSPGTMREAFFGQGTRLTVV.

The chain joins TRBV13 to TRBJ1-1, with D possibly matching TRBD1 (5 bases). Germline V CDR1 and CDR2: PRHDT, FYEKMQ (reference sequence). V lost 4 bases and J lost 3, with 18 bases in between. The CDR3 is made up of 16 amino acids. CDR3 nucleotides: TGTGCCAGCAGCTCCGCTATCAGGGCGGGGGACACTGAAGCTTTCTTT. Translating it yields CASSSAIRAGDTEAFF.

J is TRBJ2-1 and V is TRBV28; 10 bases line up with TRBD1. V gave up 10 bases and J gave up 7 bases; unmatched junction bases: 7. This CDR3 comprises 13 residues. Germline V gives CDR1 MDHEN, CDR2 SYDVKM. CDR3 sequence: CAIPGQGLNEQFF. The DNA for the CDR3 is TGTGCCATTCCGGGACAGGGGTTAAATGAGCAGTTCTTC.

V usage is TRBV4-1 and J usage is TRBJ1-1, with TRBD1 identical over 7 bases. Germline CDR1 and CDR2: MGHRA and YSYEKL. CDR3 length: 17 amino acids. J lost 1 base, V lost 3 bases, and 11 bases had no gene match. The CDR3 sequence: CASSHPDRVVQNTEAFF. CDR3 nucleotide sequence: TGCGCCAGCAGCCACCCCGACAGGGTTGTGCAGAACACTGAAGCTTTCTTT.

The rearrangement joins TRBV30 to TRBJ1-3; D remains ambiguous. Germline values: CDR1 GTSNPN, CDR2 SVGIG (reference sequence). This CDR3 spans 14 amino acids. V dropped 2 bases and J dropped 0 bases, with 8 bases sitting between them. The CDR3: CAWSKSSSGNTIYF. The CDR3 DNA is TGTGCCTGGAGTAAGAGTAGCTCTGGAAACACCATATATTTT. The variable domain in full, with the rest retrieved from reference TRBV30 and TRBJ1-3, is SQTIHQWPATLVQPVGSPLSLECTVEGTSNPNLYWYRQAAGRGLQLLFYSVGIGQISSEVPQNLSASRPQDRQFILSSKKLLLSDSGFYLCAWSKSSSGNTIYFGEGSWLTVV.

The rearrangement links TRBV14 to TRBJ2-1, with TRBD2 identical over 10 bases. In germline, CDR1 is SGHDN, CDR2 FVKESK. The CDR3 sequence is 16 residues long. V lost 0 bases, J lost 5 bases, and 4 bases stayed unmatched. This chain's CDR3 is CASSQDRTSGHNEQFF. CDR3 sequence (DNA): TGTGCCAGCAGCCAAGATCGGACTAGCGGCCACAATGAGCAGTTCTTC. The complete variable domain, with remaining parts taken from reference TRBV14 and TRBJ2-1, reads EAGVTQFPSHSVIEKGQTVTLRCDPISGHDNLYWYRRVMGKEIKFLLHFVKESKQDESGMPNNRFLAERTGGTYSTLKVQPAELEDSGVYFCASSQDRTSGHNEQFFGPGTRLTVL.

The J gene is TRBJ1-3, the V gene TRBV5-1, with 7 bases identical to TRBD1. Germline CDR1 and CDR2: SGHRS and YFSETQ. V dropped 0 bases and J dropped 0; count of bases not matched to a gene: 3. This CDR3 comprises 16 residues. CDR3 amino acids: CASSLAGGISGNTIYF. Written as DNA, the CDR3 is TGCGCCAGCAGCTTGGCAGGGGGGATCTCTGGAAACACCATATATTTT.

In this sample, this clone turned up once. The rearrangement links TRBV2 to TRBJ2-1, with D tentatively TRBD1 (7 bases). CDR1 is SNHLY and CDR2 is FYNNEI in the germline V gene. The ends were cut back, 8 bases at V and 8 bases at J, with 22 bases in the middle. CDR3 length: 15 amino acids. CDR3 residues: CASLRRDSPRDEQFF. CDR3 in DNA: TGTGCCAGCTTAAGGCGGGACAGCCCACGAGATGAGCAGTTCTTC.

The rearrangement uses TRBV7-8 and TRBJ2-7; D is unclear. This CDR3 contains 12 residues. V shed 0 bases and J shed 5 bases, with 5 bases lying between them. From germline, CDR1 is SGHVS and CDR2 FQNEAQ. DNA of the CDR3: TGTGCCAGCAGCTTAGCGTATCACGAGCAGTACTTC. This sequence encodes CASSLAYHEQYF.

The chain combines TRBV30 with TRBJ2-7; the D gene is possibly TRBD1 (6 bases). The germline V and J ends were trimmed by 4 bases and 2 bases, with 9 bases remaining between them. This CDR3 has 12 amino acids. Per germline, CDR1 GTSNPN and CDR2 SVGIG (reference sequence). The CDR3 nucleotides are TGTGCCTGGACGCAGGGGCCCTACGAGCAGTACTTC. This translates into CAWTQGPYEQYF.

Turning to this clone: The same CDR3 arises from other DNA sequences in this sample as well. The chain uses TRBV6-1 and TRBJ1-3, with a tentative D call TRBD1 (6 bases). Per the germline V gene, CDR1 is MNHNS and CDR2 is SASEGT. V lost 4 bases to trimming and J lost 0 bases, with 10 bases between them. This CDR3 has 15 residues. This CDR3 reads CASSAGQSSGNTIYF. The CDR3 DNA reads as TGTGCCAGCAGTGCCGGACAGAGCTCTGGAAACACCATATATTTT.

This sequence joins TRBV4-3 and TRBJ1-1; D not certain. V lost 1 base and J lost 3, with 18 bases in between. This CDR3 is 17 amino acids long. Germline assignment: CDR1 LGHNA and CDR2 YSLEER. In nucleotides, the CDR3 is TGCGCCAGCAGCCAAGCCGAGGATCCAGTCGCTGACACTGAAGCTTTCTTT. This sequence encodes CASSQAEDPVADTEAFF.

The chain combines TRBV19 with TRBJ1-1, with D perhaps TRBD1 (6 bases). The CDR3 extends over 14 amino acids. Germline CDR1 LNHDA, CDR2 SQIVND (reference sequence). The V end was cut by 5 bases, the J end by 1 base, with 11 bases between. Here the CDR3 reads CASSAIQGNTEAFF. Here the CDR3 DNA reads TGTGCCAGTAGTGCTATACAGGGGAACACTGAAGCTTTCTTT.